The following is a TCR beta chain sequence with its context. Its target is not known. Looked up from germline, CDR1 is MNHEY and CDR2 is SVGAGI. Deletions cut 5 bases from V and 8 bases from J, with 12 bases between. This CDR3 has 12 residues. The source of the sample is a study of circulating and synovial CD4+ cells in juvenile arthritis. Study-wide findings and caveats: Diversity here was lower than in bulk blood CD4 cells.

Measured with immunoSEQ multiplex PCR; TCRdb has only the in-frame clones, and not every one. The table shows about 34,000 clones, with 95% occurring only once. This sequence was found in a human donor with juvenile idiopathic arthritis. The chain carries TRBV6-5 and TRBJ1-1; the D is unclear. Sequencing input: CD4+ T cells from blood. CDR3 sequence: CASSIGGEEAFF. The CDR3 region has the DNA TGTGCCAGCAGTATAGGAGGAGAGGAAGCTTTCTTT.